These T cell receptor beta chains were read from a single sample in a study of blood T cells in healthy people across ages. TCRdb analysed the 5' RACE reads with MiXCR anew, one entry per CDR3 protein. The repertoire holds fewer than 800,000 distinct CDR3 sequences, with more than 20% as singletons. In addition, the sample was reused for a study of T cells of mothers and their children.

Material for sequencing was blood. The receptors come from a boy younger than 18 in good health. Each CDR3 is given with its conserved first and last residue. Fields, in order: J gene, D gene, CDR3 length, clone size, V gene, CDR3 protein, CDR3 DNA. A D gene is named only where the DNA matches it firmly. The size entry is marked missing in some rows and otherwise reads once, few, many or a size class.

J gene: TRBJ2-1
D gene: NA
CDR3 length: 15
clone size: NA
V gene: TRBV12-3/TRBV12-4
CDR3 protein: CASSLIRVGNNEQFF
CDR3 DNA: TGTGCCAGCAGTTTAATCAGGGTTGGTAACAATGAGCAGTTCTTC

J gene: TRBJ2-7
D gene: NA
CDR3 length: 16
clone size: NA
V gene: TRBV7-9
CDR3 protein: CASSLGLGTDSYEQYF
CDR3 DNA: TGTGCCAGCAGCTTAGGTCTAGGGACGGATTCCTACGAGCAGTACTTC

J gene: TRBJ2-7
D gene: TRBD1
CDR3 length: 14
clone size: few
V gene: TRBV11-2
CDR3 protein: CASSLTGIGDEQYF
CDR3 DNA: TGTGCCAGCAGCTTGACAGGGATCGGCGACGAGCAGTACTTC

J gene: TRBJ2-3
D gene: TRBD2
CDR3 length: 17
clone size: NA
V gene: TRBV12-3/TRBV12-4
CDR3 protein: CASSTPESGRSADTQYF
CDR3 DNA: TGTGCCAGCAGCACCCCTGAAAGCGGGAGAAGCGCAGATACGCAGTATTTT

J gene: TRBJ2-7
D gene: NA
CDR3 length: 13
clone size: NA
V gene: TRBV2
CDR3 protein: CASNQVTSYEQYF
CDR3 DNA: TGTGCCAGCAATCAGGTCACCTCCTACGAGCAGTACTTC

J gene: TRBJ1-1
D gene: NA
CDR3 length: 17
clone size: NA
V gene: TRBV3-1
CDR3 protein: CASSRGGPVHMNTEAFF
CDR3 DNA: TGTGCCAGCAGCCGGGGGGGCCCCGTCCACATGAACACTGAAGCTTTCTTT

J gene: TRBJ1-4
D gene: NA
CDR3 length: 14
clone size: NA
V gene: TRBV7-2
CDR3 protein: CASSFVQGGEKPFF
CDR3 DNA: TGTGCCAGCAGCTTCGTACAGGGTGGTGAAAAACCGTTTTTT

J gene: TRBJ2-5
D gene: TRBD2
CDR3 length: 15
clone size: many
V gene: TRBV6-5
CDR3 protein: CASIERAGAQETQYF
CDR3 DNA: TGTGCCAGCATAGAACGAGCGGGGGCCCAAGAGACCCAGTACTTC

J gene: TRBJ2-2
D gene: NA
CDR3 length: 16
clone size: NA
V gene: TRBV29-1
CDR3 protein: CSVEDPIRRGTGELFF
CDR3 DNA: TGCAGCGTTGAAGATCCAATTCGAAGAGGGACCGGGGAGCTGTTTTTT

J gene: TRBJ1-2
D gene: NA
CDR3 length: 14
clone size: few
V gene: TRBV9
CDR3 protein: CASSVPRGVCGYTF
CDR3 DNA: TGTGCCAGCAGCGTACCCAGGGGCGTATGTGGCTACACCTTC

J gene: TRBJ2-1
D gene: NA
CDR3 length: 13
clone size: NA
V gene: TRBV11-3
CDR3 protein: CASSLELYNEQFF
CDR3 DNA: TGTGCCAGCAGCTTAGAGCTCTACAATGAGCAGTTCTTC

J gene: TRBJ2-6
D gene: TRBD1
CDR3 length: 16
clone size: few
V gene: TRBV9
CDR3 protein: CASSGWTGTGANVLTF
CDR3 DNA: TGTGCCAGCAGCGGATGGACAGGGACTGGGGCCAACGTCCTGACTTTC

J gene: TRBJ1-1
D gene: TRBD1
CDR3 length: 16
clone size: few
V gene: TRBV6-1
CDR3 protein: CASSYQRTGSNTEAFF
CDR3 DNA: TGTGCCAGCAGTTATCAAAGGACAGGCTCGAACACTGAAGCTTTCTTT

J gene: TRBJ2-5
D gene: NA
CDR3 length: 13
clone size: NA
V gene: TRBV28
CDR3 protein: CASFPGGLETQYF
CDR3 DNA: TGTGCCAGTTTCCCCGGGGGGCTAGAGACCCAGTACTTC

J gene: TRBJ2-1
D gene: NA
CDR3 length: 14
clone size: NA
V gene: TRBV7-9
CDR3 protein: CASSLRQEDNEQFF
CDR3 DNA: TGTGCCAGCAGCTTACGACAGGAGGACAATGAGCAGTTCTTC

J gene: TRBJ2-7
D gene: NA
CDR3 length: 12
clone size: few
V gene: TRBV12-3/TRBV12-4
CDR3 protein: CATSRGIYEQYF
CDR3 DNA: TGTGCCACTAGCAGGGGCATCTACGAGCAGTACTTC

J gene: TRBJ1-6
D gene: TRBD1
CDR3 length: 13
clone size: once
V gene: TRBV20-1
CDR3 protein: CSARQGWNSPLHF
CDR3 DNA: TGTAGTGCCCGACAGGGTTGGAATTCACCCCTCCACTTT